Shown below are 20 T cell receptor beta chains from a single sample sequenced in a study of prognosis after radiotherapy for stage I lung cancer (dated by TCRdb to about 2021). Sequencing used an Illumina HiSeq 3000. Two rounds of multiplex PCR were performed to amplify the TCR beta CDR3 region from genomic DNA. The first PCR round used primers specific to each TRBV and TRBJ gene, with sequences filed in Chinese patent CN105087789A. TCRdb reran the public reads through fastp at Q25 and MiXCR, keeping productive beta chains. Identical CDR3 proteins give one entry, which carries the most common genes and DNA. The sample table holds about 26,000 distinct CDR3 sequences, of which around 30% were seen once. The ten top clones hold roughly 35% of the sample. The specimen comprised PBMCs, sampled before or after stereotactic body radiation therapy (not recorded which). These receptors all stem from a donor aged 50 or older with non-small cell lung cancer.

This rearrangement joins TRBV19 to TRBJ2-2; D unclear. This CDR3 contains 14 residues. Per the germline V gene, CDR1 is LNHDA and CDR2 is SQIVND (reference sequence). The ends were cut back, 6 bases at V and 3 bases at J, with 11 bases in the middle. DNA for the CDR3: TGTGCCAGTAGCCAAGTGGGCGACACCGGGGAGCTGTTTTTT. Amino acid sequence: CASSQVGDTGELFF.

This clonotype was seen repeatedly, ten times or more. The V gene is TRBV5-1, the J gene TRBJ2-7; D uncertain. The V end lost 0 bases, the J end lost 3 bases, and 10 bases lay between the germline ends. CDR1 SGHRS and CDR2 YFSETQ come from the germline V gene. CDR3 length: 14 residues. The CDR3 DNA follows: TGCGCCAGCAGCTTGGAAGGCAGAAGCTACGAGCAGTACTTC. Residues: CASSLEGRSYEQYF.

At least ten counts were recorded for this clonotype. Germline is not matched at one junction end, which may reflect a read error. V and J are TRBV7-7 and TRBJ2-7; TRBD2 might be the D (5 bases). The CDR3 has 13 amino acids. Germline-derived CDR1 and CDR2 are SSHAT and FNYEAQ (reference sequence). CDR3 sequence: CASSLATSKEQYF. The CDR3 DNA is TGTGCTAGCAGCTTAGCGACTTCGAAAGAGCAGTACTTC.

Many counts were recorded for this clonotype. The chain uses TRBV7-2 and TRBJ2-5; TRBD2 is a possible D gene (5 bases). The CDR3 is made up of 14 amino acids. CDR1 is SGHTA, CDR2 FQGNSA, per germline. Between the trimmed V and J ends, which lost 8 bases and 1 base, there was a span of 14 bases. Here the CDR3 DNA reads TGTGCCAGCGGGAGAACTAGGGCCCAAGAGACCCAGTACTTC. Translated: CASGRTRAQETQYF. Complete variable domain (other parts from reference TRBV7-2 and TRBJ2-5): GAGVSQSPSNKVTEKGKDVELRCDPISGHTALYWYRQSLGQGLEFLIYFQGNSAPDKSGLPSDRFSAERTGGSVSTLTIQRTQQEDSAVYLCASGRTRAQETQYFGPGTRLLVL.

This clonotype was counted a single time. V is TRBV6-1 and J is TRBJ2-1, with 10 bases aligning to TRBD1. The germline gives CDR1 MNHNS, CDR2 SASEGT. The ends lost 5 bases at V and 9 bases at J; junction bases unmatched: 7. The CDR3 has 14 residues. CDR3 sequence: CASSMRQGASEQFF. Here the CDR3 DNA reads TGTGCCAGCAGTATGCGACAGGGGGCAAGTGAGCAGTTCTTC.

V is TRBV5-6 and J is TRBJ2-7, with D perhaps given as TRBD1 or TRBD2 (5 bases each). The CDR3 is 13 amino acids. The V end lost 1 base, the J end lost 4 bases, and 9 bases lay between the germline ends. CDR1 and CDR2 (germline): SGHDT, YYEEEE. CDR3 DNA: TGTGCCAGCAGCTTGCCCAGGGAGTACGAGCAGTACTTC. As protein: CASSLPREYEQYF. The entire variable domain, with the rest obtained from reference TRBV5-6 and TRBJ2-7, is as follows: DAGVTQSPTHLIKTRGQQVTLRCSPKSGHDTVSWYQQALGQGPQFIFQYYEEEERQRGNFPDRFSGHQFPNYSSELNVNALLLGDSALYLCASSLPREYEQYFGPGTRLTVT.

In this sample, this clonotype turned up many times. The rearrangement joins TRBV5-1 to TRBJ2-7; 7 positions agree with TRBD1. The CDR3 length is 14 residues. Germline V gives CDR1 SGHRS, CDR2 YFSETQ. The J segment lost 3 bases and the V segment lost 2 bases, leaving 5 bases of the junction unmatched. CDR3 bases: TGCGCCAGCAGCTTAAAAGGGGGCGGCTACGAGCAGTACTTC. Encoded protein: CASSLKGGGYEQYF.

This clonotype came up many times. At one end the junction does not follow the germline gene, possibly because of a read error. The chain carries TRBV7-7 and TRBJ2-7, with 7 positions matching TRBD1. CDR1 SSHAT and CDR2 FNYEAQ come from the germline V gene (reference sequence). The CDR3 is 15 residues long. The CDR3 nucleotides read TGTGCTAGCAGCTTAGGAGACGGGACAGACTACGAGCAGTACTTC. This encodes CASSLGDGTDYEQYF.

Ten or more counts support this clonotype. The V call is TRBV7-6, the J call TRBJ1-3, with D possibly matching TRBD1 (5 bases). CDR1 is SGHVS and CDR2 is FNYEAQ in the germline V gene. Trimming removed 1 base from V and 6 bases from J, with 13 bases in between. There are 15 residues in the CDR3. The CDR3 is CASSLVRGEINTIYF. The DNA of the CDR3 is TGTGCCAGCAGCTTAGTTCGGGGGGAGATAAACACCATATATTTT. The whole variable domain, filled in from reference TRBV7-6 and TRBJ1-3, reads GAGVSQSPRYKVTKRGQDVALRCDPISGHVSLYWYRQALGQGPEFLTYFNYEAQQDKSGLPNDRFSAERPEGSISTLTIQRTEQRDSAMYRCASSLVRGEINTIYFGEGSWLTVV.

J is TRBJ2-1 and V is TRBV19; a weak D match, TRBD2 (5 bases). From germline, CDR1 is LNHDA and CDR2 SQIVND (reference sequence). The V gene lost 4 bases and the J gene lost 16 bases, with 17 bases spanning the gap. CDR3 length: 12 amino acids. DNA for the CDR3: TGTGCCAGTAGTACCCGGGGTGGGAAGAAATTCTTC. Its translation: CASSTRGGKKFF. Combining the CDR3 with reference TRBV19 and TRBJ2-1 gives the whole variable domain DGGITQSPKYLFRKEGQNVTLSCEQNLNHDAMYWYRQDPGQGLRLIYYSQIVNDFQKGDIAEGYSVSREKKESFPLTVTSAQKNPTAFYLCASSTRGGKKFFGPGTRLTVL.

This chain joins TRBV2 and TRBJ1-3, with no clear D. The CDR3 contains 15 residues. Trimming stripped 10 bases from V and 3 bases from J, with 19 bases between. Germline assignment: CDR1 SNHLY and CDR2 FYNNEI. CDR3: CAIWRGARYGNTIYF. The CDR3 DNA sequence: TGTGCCATTTGGCGGGGAGCCAGGTATGGAAACACCATATATTTT.

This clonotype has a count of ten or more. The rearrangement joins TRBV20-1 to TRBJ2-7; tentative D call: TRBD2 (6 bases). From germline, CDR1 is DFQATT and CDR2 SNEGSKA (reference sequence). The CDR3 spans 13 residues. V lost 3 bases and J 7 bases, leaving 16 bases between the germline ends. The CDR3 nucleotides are TGCAGTGCTAGTGGAGGGACCCAGTTGGAGCAGTACTTC. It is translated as CSASGGTQLEQYF.

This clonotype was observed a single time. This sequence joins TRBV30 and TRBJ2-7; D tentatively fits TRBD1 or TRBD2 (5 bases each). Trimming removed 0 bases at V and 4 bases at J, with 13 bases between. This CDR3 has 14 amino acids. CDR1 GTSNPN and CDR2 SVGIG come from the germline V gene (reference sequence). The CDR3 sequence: CAWSVTGTFYEQYF. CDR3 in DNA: TGTGCCTGGAGTGTTACCGGGACCTTTTACGAGCAGTACTTC.

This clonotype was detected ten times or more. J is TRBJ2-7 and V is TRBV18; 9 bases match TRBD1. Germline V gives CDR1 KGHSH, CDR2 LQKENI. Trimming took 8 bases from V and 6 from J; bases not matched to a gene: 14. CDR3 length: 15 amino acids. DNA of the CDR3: TGTGCCAGCCCCGGTATGAGGACAGGGGAGGCCGAGCAGTACTTC. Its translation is CASPGMRTGEAEQYF.

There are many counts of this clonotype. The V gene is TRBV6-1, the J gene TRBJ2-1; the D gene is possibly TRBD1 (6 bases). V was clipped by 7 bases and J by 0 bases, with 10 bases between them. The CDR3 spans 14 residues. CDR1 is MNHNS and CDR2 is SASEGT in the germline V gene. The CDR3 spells CASTRDTSYNEQFF. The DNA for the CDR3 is TGTGCCAGCACTAGGGACACCTCCTACAATGAGCAGTTCTTC.

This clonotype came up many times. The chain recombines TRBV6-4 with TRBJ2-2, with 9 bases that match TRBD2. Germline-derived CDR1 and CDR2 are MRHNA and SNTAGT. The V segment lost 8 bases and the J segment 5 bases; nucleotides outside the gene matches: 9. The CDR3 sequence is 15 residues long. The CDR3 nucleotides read TGTGCCAGCGCCCGGGTAGCGGGAGCTACCGGGGAGCTGTTTTTT. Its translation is CASARVAGATGELFF.

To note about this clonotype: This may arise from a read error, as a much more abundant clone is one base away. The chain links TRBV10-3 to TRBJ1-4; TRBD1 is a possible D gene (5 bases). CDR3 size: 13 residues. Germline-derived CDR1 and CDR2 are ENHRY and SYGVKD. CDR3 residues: CVIKAGSNEKLFF. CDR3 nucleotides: TGTGTCATCAAGGCAGGGTCTAATGAAAAACTGTTTTTT.

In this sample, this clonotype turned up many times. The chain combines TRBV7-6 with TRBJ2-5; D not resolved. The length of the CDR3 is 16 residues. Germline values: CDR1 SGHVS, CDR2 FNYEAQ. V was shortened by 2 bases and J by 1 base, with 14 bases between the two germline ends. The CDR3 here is CASSLRRLTPQETQYF. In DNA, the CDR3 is TGTGCCAGCAGCTTAAGGAGACTGACGCCCCAAGAGACCCAGTACTTC. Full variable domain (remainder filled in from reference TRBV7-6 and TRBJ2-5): GAGVSQSPRYKVTKRGQDVALRCDPISGHVSLYWYRQALGQGPEFLTYFNYEAQQDKSGLPNDRFSAERPEGSISTLTIQRTEQRDSAMYRCASSLRRLTPQETQYFGPGTRLLVL.

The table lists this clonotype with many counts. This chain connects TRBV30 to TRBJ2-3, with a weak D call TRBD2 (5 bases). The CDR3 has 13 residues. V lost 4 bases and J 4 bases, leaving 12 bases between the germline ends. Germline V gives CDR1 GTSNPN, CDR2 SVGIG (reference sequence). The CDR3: CAWNLARADTQYF. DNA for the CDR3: TGTGCCTGGAATTTAGCGCGGGCAGATACGCAGTATTTT.

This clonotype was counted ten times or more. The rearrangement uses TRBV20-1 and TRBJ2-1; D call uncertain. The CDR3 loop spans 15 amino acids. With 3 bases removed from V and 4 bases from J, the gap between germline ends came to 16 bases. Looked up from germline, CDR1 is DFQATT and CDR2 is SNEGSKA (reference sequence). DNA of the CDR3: TGCAGTGCTAGTGTTCGGAGTGGGGTTTACAATGAGCAGTTCTTC. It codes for CSASVRSGVYNEQFF.